This is a list of T cell receptor beta chains from one sample in a study of blood T cell repertoires in COVID-19. Assay: immunoSEQ multiplex PCR; the TCRdb copy retains only in-frame clones and omits some. The repertoire holds fewer than 250,000 clones, with approximately 85% as singletons. The sequenced sample was PBMCs or T cells enriched from blood (not recorded which). The origin of the receptors is a woman aged 50 to 65 with acute COVID-19. Each CDR3 is given without its conserved first and last residue. The D gene is left open where the match is weak.

d_call,v_call,j_call,cdr3_aa
NA,TRBV2,TRBJ1-2,ASSEEGVGGYT
NA,TRBV5-4,TRBJ1-2,ASSLDRDYGYT
TRBD1,TRBV30,TRBJ1-5,AWSPGQGAQPQH
NA,TRBV3-1/TRBV3-2,TRBJ1-2,ASSQDPRTNYGYT
NA,TRBV18,TRBJ2-6,ASSQARSGANVLT
NA,TRBV3-1/TRBV3-2,TRBJ1-2,ASSQMQGSHYGYT
TRBD1,TRBV27,TRBJ1-2,ASSLTGGYGYT
NA,TRBV19,TRBJ1-1,ASSIGRSEQLRNTEAF
TRBD2,TRBV7-3,TRBJ2-2,ASSLIAGGNTGELF
TRBD1,TRBV10-3,TRBJ1-5,AISLDRAQPQH
NA,TRBV5-1,TRBJ2-2,ASSVGHLSTGELF
NA,TRBV7-3,TRBJ2-5,ASSPGGGIETQY
NA,TRBV7-2,TRBJ1-2,ASSLWVQASNYGYT
TRBD2,TRBV30,TRBJ2-7,AWSGGPGTSGTYEQY
TRBD1,TRBV2,TRBJ1-2,ASRATGQGLNGYT
NA,TRBV9,TRBJ1-2,ASSPRVVGGSGGYT
NA,TRBV7-9,TRBJ1-5,ASSARNYNQPQH
NA,TRBV6-5,TRBJ1-1,ASRPTDLNTEAF
NA,TRBV19,TRBJ1-1,ASSIEQGRYTEAF
NA,TRBV15,TRBJ1-1,ATSPGGRQSNTEAF
TRBD2,TRBV29-1,TRBJ2-1,SVGVSGGYNEQF